Many counts were recorded for the clone carrying this TCR beta chain. Its antigen is undetermined. This entry is derived from a study of identical twins. Overall study results and limits: The study drew conclusions from cross-sectional statistical analysis, not from following the same donors.

J gave up 3 bases and V 7 bases, and 11 bases lay outside the gene matches. This CDR3 comprises 14 residues. The germline gives CDR1 DFQATT, CDR2 SNEGSKA (reference sequence). TCRdb re-analysed the 5' RACE reads in MiXCR, keeping a single row per CDR3 protein. Of about 240,000 distinct CDR3 sequences listed, about 13% are singletons. This sample also appeared in a second study, on yellow fever vaccine responses in identical twins.

The sample consisted of memory (CD45RO+) T cells sorted from blood. The receptor was isolated from a young woman in good health. This rearrangement joins TRBV20-1 to TRBJ2-7; TRBD2 agrees at 8 bases. The CDR3 sequence: CSVPRGLENYEQYF. The CDR3 DNA reads TGCAGTGTTCCGCGGGGACTAGAAAACTACGAGCAGTACTTC.